This entry concerns a single T cell receptor beta chain. The sample originates from a study of blood T cell repertoires in COVID-19. On the study more broadly: The samples span acute and convalescent COVID-19 from the United States, Italy and Spain. Nucleic acid was either cDNA or gDNA, and it came from T cells, B-cell-depleted T cells, or PBMCs.

The CDR3 is 14 amino acids. The germline V gene has CDR1 KGHDR and CDR2 SFDVKD. The junction had 7 bases not matched to a gene; V was cut back by 9 bases and J by 2 bases. In the original analysis: The assay estimated nucleated cells by amplifying reference gene primers. Clones were sequenced by immunoSEQ multiplex PCR, and TCRdb holds only the in-frame ones, with some missing. V and J calls and clone size follow that table, whereas D and trimming were derived from the DNA. Of several thousand clones detected, approximately 81% appear once; the ten largest clones hold roughly 10%. The TCR originated in a human donor in a cohort sampled during active COVID-19. The chain employs TRBV24-1 and TRBJ2-3; 7 nucleotides match TRBD1. What was sequenced was peripheral blood. Here the CDR3 reads CATGWDSDTDTQYF. The CDR3 bases are TGTGCCACCGGATGGGACAGTGACACAGATACGCAGTATTTT.